The 2 T cell receptor beta chains below come from one sample, sequenced in a study of control samples from healthy donors and cancer patients. Generated by immunoSEQ multiplex PCR, the TCRdb table keeps only in-frame clones and is missing some. The data show tens of thousands of clones, with roughly 85% seen just once and 4.5% to 7% held by the top ten. Sequencing input: blood. The receptor set was obtained from a man aged 35 to 55 in good health.

This sequence joins TRBV10-3 and TRBJ1-6; possibly TRBD1 for D (6 bases). This CDR3 comprises 17 residues. Trimming pared 4 bases from V and 0 bases from J, leaving 13 bases between. Germline-derived CDR1 and CDR2 are ENHRY and SYGVKD. The CDR3 sequence is CAISALTGSSYNSPLHF. CDR3 sequence (DNA): TGTGCCATCAGTGCCCTAACAGGGAGCTCCTATAATTCACCCCTCCACTTT.

V is TRBV3-1 (or the pseudogene TRBV3-2) and J is TRBJ2-5, with 8 nucleotides matching TRBD2. V shed 3 bases and J 7 bases; nucleotides not matched to a gene: 13. There are 16 residues in the CDR3. Per germline, CDR1 LGHDT and CDR2 YNNKEL (reference sequence). DNA of the CDR3: TGTGCCAGCAGCCACCACGGAGCGGGGGCCCCATTGACCCAGTACTTC. Translating it yields CASSHHGAGAPLTQYF.